The TCR beta chain described here comes from a study of CD8 T cells in Susac syndrome. The CDR3 is 14 residues long. The germline V and J ends were trimmed by 3 bases and 5 bases, with 13 bases remaining between them. Random hexamers primed reverse transcription of about 0.5 to 1 ug RNA. An immunoSEQ multiplex PCR amplified TCR beta CDR3 over 54 Vbeta and 13 Jbeta. TCRdb redid the calling of the immunoSEQ multiplex PCR reads with MiXCR, one entry per CDR3 protein. This table holds some 200,000 distinct CDR3 sequences, around 90% found once. The TCR sequence derives from a human donor with multiple sclerosis. The sequenced material came from CD8+ T cells from PBMCs. The V and J genes are TRBV23-1 and TRBJ1-1; possible D gene TRBD1, 6 bases. TRBV23-1 is given ORF status, its function remaining uncertain. This chain's CDR3 is CASSHQQGLTEAFF. In nucleotides, the CDR3 is TGCGCCAGCAGTCATCAACAGGGACTTACTGAAGCTTTCTTT.